This T cell receptor beta chain was identified in a study of metastatic and nonmetastatic thyroid tumors. Study background: Across peripheral blood and tumor or nodule tissue samples taken from malignant and benign thyroid patients, the repertoires were compared with one another. Study-wide findings and caveats: Significantly greater TCR beta diversity was reportedly found in malignant thyroid tumors than in benign nodules (in blood and tumor).

This clone was observed many times. What it binds is unknown. Until they underwent thyroid surgery, no patient had received any treatment. Between the trimmed V and J ends, which lost 2 bases and 3 bases, there was a span of 10 bases. This CDR3 spans 15 amino acids. CDR1 and CDR2 from the germline V gene are MNHNS and SASEGT. TCRdb re-clonotyped the PCR reads through MiXCR. The table has about 70,000 clones, 18% seen once; the top ten hold around 13%. Sequencing used blood. The V call is TRBV6-1, the J call TRBJ1-4, with a tentative D call TRBD1 (6 bases). This sequence was found in a female donor with papillary thyroid cancer or a benign thyroid nodule (not recorded which). Some clones in this sample may be carry-over from other donors' samples. CDR3 loop: CASSETGTSNEKLFF. CDR3 sequence (DNA): TGTGCCAGCAGTGAAACAGGGACCTCTAATGAAAAACTGTTTTTT.